Sequencing of this T cell receptor beta chain was carried out in a study of T cells and copy number aberrations in small-cell lung cancer. The CDR3 has 12 residues. Germline values: CDR1 MNHEY, CDR2 SVGAGI. V lost 5 bases, J lost 8 bases, and 12 bases lay in between. Limited-stage small-cell lung cancer patients underwent surgery between the late 2000s and the early 2020s. No donor received preoperative chemotherapy or radiotherapy, or immunotherapy before or after surgery. Every patient either smoked or had heavy second-hand smoke exposure. Sequencing used immunoSEQ multiplex PCR; TCRdb keeps in-frame clones, though not all of them. The data contain a few hundred clones, approximately 86% of them seen just once; the ten biggest clones take up approximately 3.5%.

What was sequenced was tumor tissue. The TCR was taken from a man in his fifties or sixties with small cell lung cancer. The V and J genes are TRBV6-5 and TRBJ1-2; possible D gene TRBD1, 6 bases. The CDR3 DNA sequence: TGTGCCAGCAGTAGCAACACAGGGGGCTACACCTTC. Residues: CASSSNTGGYTF.